These 18 T cell receptor beta chains share one sample of origin, sequenced in a study of blood T cell repertoires in COVID-19 (dated by TCRdb to the early 2020s). Library creation used the immunoSEQ multiplex PCR assay. TCRdb limited this immuneACCESS table to in-frame rearrangements with V and J called. A share of clones is missing; checked studies link under half to unresolved V genes, and the rest is unexplained. In this sample the table shows hundreds of thousands of clones, 88% of which occur a single time. The ten largest clonotypes hold 0.8% of the sample. The sequencing input was peripheral blood. The receptors shown here come from a woman in her 30s with acute or convalescent COVID-19.

V gene TRBV10-3 combines with J gene TRBJ2-3; 9 positions agree with TRBD2. The CDR3 contains 17 residues. CDR1 and CDR2 from the germline V gene are ENHRY and SYGVKD. J gave up 0 bases and V 5 bases, and 9 bases lay outside the gene matches. The CDR3 DNA reads TGTGCCATCAGTCTGGTGGGTAGCGGGAGAAGCACAGATACGCAGTATTTT. Translating gives CAISLVGSGRSTDTQYF.

The rearrangement uses TRBV11-3 and TRBJ2-7, with 7 bases that match TRBD1. The CDR3 contains 16 residues. Germline V lookup: CDR1 SGHNT, CDR2 YENEEA. Germline trimming cut 5 bases from V and 1 base from J; bases unmatched to any gene: 11. The CDR3 DNA sequence: TGTGCCAGCAGCGCAGAGACAGGGTTTATTTCCTACGAGCAGTACTTC. Translated: CASSAETGFISYEQYF. Using reference TRBV11-3 and TRBJ2-7 for the parts outside the CDR3, the full variable domain is EAGVVQSPRYKIIEKKQPVAFWCNPISGHNTLYWYLQNLGQGPELLIRYENEEAVDDSQLPKDRFSAERLKGVDSTLKIQPAELGDSAVYLCASSAETGFISYEQYFGPGTRLTVT.

The chain uses TRBV2 and TRBJ1-6; D may be TRBD1 (6 bases). Trimming removed 3 bases at V and 9 bases at J, with 12 bases between. The CDR3 is 14 amino acids. CDR1 is SNHLY and CDR2 is FYNNEI in the germline V gene. The CDR3 loop reads CASSDLRGASPLHF. As DNA, the CDR3 is TGTGCCAGCAGTGACCTCAGGGGAGCTTCACCCCTCCACTTT.

The V call is TRBV5-4, the J call TRBJ2-3; TRBD1 might be the D (5 bases). Between the trimmed V and J ends, which lost 1 base and 0 bases, there was a span of 18 bases. From germline, CDR1 is SGHNT and CDR2 YYREEE (reference sequence). This CDR3 comprises 18 residues. CDR3 region: CASSLRILGVFSTDTQYF. The CDR3 DNA is TGTGCCAGCAGCTTGAGAATATTAGGGGTCTTCAGCACAGATACGCAGTATTTT.

This clone was seen just once. J is TRBJ2-2 and V is TRBV7-8; 10 bases agree with TRBD2. The CDR3 is made up of 16 amino acids. V lost 3 bases and J lost 7; bases outside the gene matches: 8. Germline CDR1 is SGHVS and CDR2 is FQNEAQ. The CDR3 sequence is CASSLSLAGVDGELFF. DNA for the CDR3: TGTGCCAGCAGCTTGTCTCTAGCGGGAGTGGACGGGGAGCTGTTTTTT.

The rearrangement joins TRBV9 to TRBJ2-3; 10 bases are shared with TRBD2. Germline V gene data show CDR1 as SGDLS and CDR2 as YYNGEE. The CDR3 is 17 residues long. The V segment lost 0 bases and the J segment 0 bases; nucleotides outside the gene matches: 4. In DNA, the CDR3 is TGTGCCAGCAGCGTAGGACTAGCGGGTGCAAGCACAGATACGCAGTATTTT. It specifies CASSVGLAGASTDTQYF.

This clone was counted a few times. The chain employs TRBV7-8 and TRBJ2-7; 10 positions match TRBD2. J lost 2 bases, V lost 6 bases, and 7 bases had no gene match. Germline CDR1 is SGHVS and CDR2 is FQNEAQ. The CDR3 spans 15 residues. The DNA for the CDR3 is TGTGCCAGCAGTACCCGACTAGCGGGCCCCTACGAGCAGTACTTC. Its protein is CASSTRLAGPYEQYF.

The J gene is TRBJ2-4, the V gene TRBV2; a possible D gene is TRBD1 (5 bases). The germline CDR1 and CDR2 sequences are SNHLY and FYNNEI. CDR3 size: 16 residues. The V and J ends lost 8 bases and 0 bases respectively, with 17 bases between them. The CDR3 reads CASGEATDLAKNIQYF. The CDR3 bases are TGTGCCAGCGGAGAGGCGACAGACCTAGCCAAAAACATTCAGTACTTC.

The rearrangement uses TRBV5-1 and TRBJ1-1; TRBD1 agrees at 7 bases. This CDR3 region has 14 residues. Germline CDR1 SGHRS, CDR2 YFSETQ. The ends lost 6 bases at V and 7 bases at J; junction bases unmatched: 12. CDR3 loop: CASNLGGYSSEAFF. In DNA, the CDR3 is TGCGCCAGCAACTTAGGGGGCTATTCGAGTGAAGCTTTCTTT.

This clone was seen a few times. The rearrangement uses TRBV6-5 and TRBJ1-5, with no clear D. Germline V gene sequence: CDR1 MNHEY, CDR2 SVGAGI. The CDR3 consists of 12 residues. The ends were cut back, 7 bases at V and 4 bases at J, with 8 bases in the middle. The CDR3 is CASMGGNQPQHF. The DNA of the CDR3 is TGTGCCAGCATGGGCGGGAATCAGCCCCAGCATTTT.

This chain joins TRBV28 and TRBJ1-3; 7 nucleotides agree with TRBD1. CDR3 size: 18 residues. From germline, CDR1 is MDHEN and CDR2 SYDVKM. After removal of 4 bases from V and 7 bases from J, the junction contained 19 bases not matched to a gene. The CDR3 sequence is CASSSFSSTGLFLNTIYF. Written as DNA, the CDR3 is TGTGCCAGCAGTTCATTTAGTTCGACAGGGCTATTCCTGAACACCATATATTTT.

V gene TRBV9 combines with J gene TRBJ2-5; 8 nucleotides align to TRBD2. This CDR3 is built from 15 residues. Germline assignment: CDR1 SGDLS and CDR2 YYNGEE. J was trimmed by 5 bases and V by 4 bases; bases with no gene match: 10. CDR3 sequence reads: CASSPRTSPSETQYF. The CDR3 region has the DNA TGTGCCAGCAGCCCCCGGACTAGCCCCTCGGAGACCCAGTACTTC.

This clone is a singleton in its sample. The chain carries TRBV12-3 or TRBV12-4 and TRBJ2-7; D possibly corresponds to TRBD1 (6 bases). V lost 6 bases and J 6 bases, leaving 15 bases between the germline ends. There are 13 residues in the CDR3. CDR3 coding DNA: TGTGCCAGCAGGGGCACAGGGTGGAGCGAGCAGTACTTC. Amino acid sequence: CASRGTGWSEQYF.

The J gene is TRBJ2-1, the V gene TRBV30, with D maybe TRBD2 (6 bases). Deletions cut 2 bases from V and 10 bases from J, with 9 bases between. Per the germline V gene, CDR1 is GTSNPN and CDR2 is SVGIG (reference sequence). This CDR3 contains 11 residues. CDR3 protein: CAWSSRGEQFF. The DNA for the CDR3 is TGTGCCTGGAGTTCCCGGGGGGAGCAGTTCTTC.

The chain recombines TRBV11-2 with TRBJ2-7; D unresolved. Trimming removed 5 bases at V and 1 base at J, with 3 bases between. The CDR3 covers 11 residues. Germline V gene data show CDR1 as SGHAT and CDR2 as FQNNGV. The CDR3 sequence: CASSQSYEQYF. In DNA form, the CDR3 reads TGTGCCAGCAGCCAGTCCTACGAGCAGTACTTC. Full variable domain (remainder filled in from reference TRBV11-2 and TRBJ2-7): EAGVAQSPRYKIIEKRQSVAFWCNPISGHATLYWYQQILGQGPKLLIQFQNNGVVDDSQLPKDRFSAERLKGVDSTLKIQPAKLEDSAVYLCASSQSYEQYFGPGTRLTVT.

This chain links TRBV5-6 with TRBJ2-7; no reliable D call. Germline V CDR1 and CDR2: SGHDT, YYEEEE. Trimming stripped 3 bases from V and 5 bases from J, with 12 bases between. CDR3 length equals 13 residues. The CDR3 region is CASSYAESNEQYF. The DNA of the CDR3 is TGTGCCAGCAGCTATGCGGAGTCCAACGAGCAGTACTTC.

The CDR3 DNA reads TGTGCCAGCAGCCTCTCGAGAGGGGGCACCGGGGAGCTGTTTTTT. Its protein is CASSLSRGGTGELFF. V is TRBV6-5 and J is TRBJ2-2, with a tentative D call TRBD1 (6 bases). Germline loops: CDR1 MNHEY, CDR2 SVGAGI. Trimming stripped 6 bases from V and 4 bases from J, with 15 bases between. The CDR3 loop spans 15 amino acids.

The rearrangement uses TRBV19 and TRBJ2-3, with D perhaps matching TRBD1 (6 bases). V was shortened by 3 bases and J by 4 bases, with 14 bases between the two germline ends. Germline loops: CDR1 LNHDA, CDR2 SQIVND (reference sequence). The CDR3 extends over 15 amino acids. CDR3 loop: CASSIGAGVADTQYF. The CDR3 bases are TGTGCCAGTAGTATCGGAGCAGGGGTGGCAGATACGCAGTATTTT.